This TCR beta chain appears in the sequencing data of a study of blood T cell repertoires in COVID-19. About the study: Researchers got acute and convalescent COVID-19 samples from the United States, Italy and Spain. Nucleic acid was either cDNA or gDNA, and it came from T cells, B-cell-depleted T cells, or PBMCs.

Original methodology: Quantification of nucleated cells was approximated via reference gene primer amplification. The data were produced by immunoSEQ multiplex PCR, yet TCRdb's version contains in-frame clones alone and is incomplete. V, J and clone size are taken as reported in that table, and D and trimming were inferred from the DNA itself. In the table there are over 150,000 clones, 87% of which are singletons. This CDR3 has 18 residues. CDR1 and CDR2 from the germline V gene are SGHVS and FQNEAQ. With 5 bases clipped from V and 3 bases from J, the junction kept 17 bases outside the gene matches.

The sequence was collected from a woman in her fifties or sixties who had recovered from COVID-19. The chain links TRBV7-8 to TRBJ2-7; 9 positions match TRBD1. The sample taken for sequencing was peripheral blood. The CDR3 spells CASSVGTYSGTGNYEQYF. The CDR3 DNA reads TGTGCCAGCAGCGTAGGAACCTACTCCGGGACAGGGAACTACGAGCAGTACTTC.